This T cell receptor beta chain was profiled in a study of shared T cell receptors in the human thymus. There are 16 residues in the CDR3. Trimming removed 4 bases from V and 3 bases from J; junction bases left unmatched: 10. CDR1 is SQVTM and CDR2 is ANQGSEA in the germline V gene. Profiled with immunoSEQ multiplex PCR; TCRdb holds only in-frame clones, not every one. The table shows some 660,000 clones, with around 87% occurring only once. This clone was seen a single time. This sample also contains other DNA sequences that code for the same CDR3. These same records also appear under a second study, on human thymus T cells. From that second work: Samples came from healthy Finnish infants during open corrective cardiac surgery. Resections from corrective heart surgery supplied the thymus tissue. Among thymic and blood repertoires, usage of V and J genes appeared biased.

The origin of this receptor is a boy under two years old with a congenital heart defect. The chain combines TRBV29-1 with TRBJ2-4, with 9 bases identical to TRBD1. The sequencing sample was made of thymocytes. CDR3 nucleotide sequence: TGCAGCGTTGCGGCCCCGGGACAGGGAAACAAAAACATTCAGTACTTC. It translates to CSVAAPGQGNKNIQYF.